The 4 T cell receptor beta chains reported below all come from one sample, sequenced in a study of cytomegalovirus exposure and HLA in healthy donors. The PCR had 60 Vbeta and 13 Jbeta primers. TCRdb's table, derived via immunoSEQ multiplex PCR, lists solely in-frame clones and lacks some. The repertoire holds roughly 78,000 clones, with over 55% as singletons. The sequenced sample was PBMCs. The receptors come from a man aged 30-40 years in good health and CMV-seropositive.

The gene calls are TRBV15 and TRBJ2-1; 8 bases are shared with TRBD1. This CDR3 spans 17 amino acids. Germline loops: CDR1 LNHNV, CDR2 YYDKDF (reference sequence). After removal of 1 base from V and 5 bases from J, the junction contained 10 bases not matched to a gene. This CDR3 reads CATSRGVGQGANNEQFF. For the CDR3, the DNA is TGTGCCACCAGCAGAGGGGTGGGGCAGGGGGCAAACAATGAGCAGTTCTTC.

A note on this clone: An end of the junction does not agree with germline; a read error may underlie this. The chain recombines TRBV27 with TRBJ1-2, with D possibly matching TRBD1 (5 bases). From germline, CDR1 is MNHEY and CDR2 SMNVEV (reference sequence). CDR3 length: 16 amino acids. CDR3 bases: TGTGCCAGCAGTTTATCTACCACCGGGGGGAACTATGGCTACGCCTTC. Its translation: CASSLSTTGGNYGYAF.

J is TRBJ2-7 and V is TRBV7-9, with 9 bases that match TRBD1. The V gene end was trimmed by 5 bases and the J gene end by 4 bases; junction bases not matched to a gene: 3. The CDR3 extends over 13 amino acids. Germline assignment: CDR1 SEHNR and CDR2 FQNEAQ (reference sequence). CDR3 loop: CASSPGQGYEQYF. For the CDR3, the DNA is TGTGCCAGCAGCCCGGGACAGGGTTACGAGCAGTACTTC.

This clone has more than one count but fewer than ten. The chain joins TRBV9 to TRBJ2-2; 8 bases agree with TRBD1. This CDR3 spans 15 amino acids. J gave up 4 bases and V 5 bases, and 7 bases lay outside the gene matches. CDR1 and CDR2 from the germline V gene are SGDLS and YYNGEE. The CDR3, as DNA: TGTGCCAGCAGGCGGCCAACAGGGGGCACCGGGGAGCTGTTTTTT. Encoded protein: CASRRPTGGTGELFF.